Presented here are 32 T cell receptor beta chains from one specimen sequenced in a study of T cell responses to AZD1222 COVID-19 vaccine (dated by TCRdb to about 2021). Interpreted using the paper, the time point label stands for: baseline before first vaccination. Preparation of the library involved the immunoSEQ multiplex PCR assay. Held by TCRdb, this immuneACCESS table contains in-frame sequences only and omits some clones. Under half of the omission traces to an unresolved V gene where checked; the cause of the rest is unknown. This sample gives around 50,000 clones in total; about 86% of them show up just once. The biggest ten clones account for 10% of the sample. The sample consisted of peripheral blood, taken on day 0 of AZD1222 vaccination. Receptors originate from an adult in good health.

The chain has TRBV27 and TRBJ2-1; unclear D gene. Germline assignment: CDR1 MNHEY and CDR2 SMNVEV (reference sequence). This CDR3 is built from 15 residues. V lost 3 bases, J lost 2 bases, and 11 bases lay in between. The CDR3 DNA is TGTGCCAGCAGTTTGGGCCCCACCCCCTACAATGAGCAGTTCTTC. It encodes CASSLGPTPYNEQFF.

This clone was found once. V and J are TRBV6-5 and TRBJ1-1; D uncertain. CDR1 is MNHEY and CDR2 is SVGAGI in the germline V gene. The CDR3 is made up of 14 amino acids. Trimming cost V 6 bases and J 2 bases, with 13 bases left between them. The chain's CDR3 is CASSLIHGNTEAFF. The CDR3 nucleotides are TGTGCCAGCAGCTTAATACACGGAAACACTGAAGCTTTCTTT.

The chain uses TRBV5-4 and TRBJ2-7; TRBD1 aligns across 11 bases. The J segment lost 1 base and the V segment lost 3 bases, leaving 3 bases of the junction unmatched. The CDR3 consists of 15 residues. Germline CDR1 is SGHNT and CDR2 is YYREEE (reference sequence). The CDR3 reads CASSSGTGGSYEQYF. The CDR3 DNA reads as TGTGCCAGCAGCTCCGGGACAGGGGGTTCCTACGAGCAGTACTTC.

The chain joins TRBV15 to TRBJ1-2; D gene ambiguous. V lost 2 bases, J lost 4 bases, and 8 bases lay in between. CDR3 length equals 13 residues. Germline V CDR1 and CDR2: LNHNV, YYDKDF (reference sequence). CDR3 sequence (DNA): TGTGCCACCAGCAGACAATCCGCCTATGGCTACACCTTC. Translation: CATSRQSAYGYTF. The full variable domain, its missing parts supplied by reference TRBV15 and TRBJ1-2, is DAMVIQNPRYQVTQFGKPVTLSCSQTLNHNVMYWYQQKSSQAPKLLFHYYDKDFNNEADTPDNFQSRRPNTSFCFLDIRSPGLGDTAMYLCATSRQSAYGYTFGSGTRLTVV.

The chain has TRBV19 and TRBJ1-5, with D unclear. Trimming left V 4 bases short and J 6 bases short, with 10 bases between. CDR3 length equals 13 residues. Germline assignment: CDR1 LNHDA and CDR2 SQIVND (reference sequence). This CDR3 reads CASSTAKGQPQHF. CDR3 coding DNA: TGTGCCAGTAGTACAGCCAAAGGTCAGCCCCAGCATTTT.

This chain joins TRBV27 and TRBJ2-5, with 8 bases aligning to TRBD2. The CDR3 sequence is 16 residues long. Germline CDR1 is MNHEY and CDR2 is SMNVEV (reference sequence). Losses at the gene ends were 5 bases for V and 4 bases for J; bases not matched to a gene: 12. CDR3 bases: TGTGCCAGCAGTCCAGCTAGCGGGTTGGTCGGAGAGACCCAGTACTTC. It yields the protein CASSPASGLVGETQYF.

The chain recombines TRBV7-8 with TRBJ1-5; TRBD1 agrees at 7 bases. Germline V gene lookup returns CDR1 SGHVS and CDR2 FQNEAQ. This CDR3 spans 14 amino acids. Germline trimming cut 5 bases from V and 10 bases from J; bases unmatched to any gene: 11. The CDR3, as DNA: TGTGCCAGCAGCCCCCGACAGGGACACCCACCCCAGCATTTT. As protein: CASSPRQGHPPQHF.

In its sample, this clone was seen once. The chain recombines TRBV28 with TRBJ2-6, with TRBD1 matching 10 bases. From germline, CDR1 is MDHEN and CDR2 SYDVKM. This CDR3 contains 17 residues. V shed 6 bases and J 4 bases; nucleotides not matched to a gene: 9. The CDR3 loop reads CASRTGQGLSGANVLTF. The CDR3, as DNA: TGTGCCAGCAGAACGGGACAGGGGCTATCGGGGGCCAACGTCCTGACTTTC.

CDR3 loop: CASSLIAGNTGELFF. The CDR3 region has the DNA TGCGCCAGCAGCTTGATAGCAGGAAACACCGGGGAGCTGTTTTTT. The V call is TRBV5-1, the J call TRBJ2-2; D call uncertain. Trimming removed 1 base at V and 2 bases at J, with 9 bases between. This CDR3 contains 15 residues. The germline CDR1 and CDR2 sequences are SGHRS and YFSETQ.

The chain links TRBV10-2 to TRBJ1-5, with no clear D. This CDR3 has 13 amino acids. V shed 4 bases and J shed 4 bases, with 8 bases lying between them. Germline V lookup: CDR1 WSHSY, CDR2 SAAADI. DNA for the CDR3: TGCGCCAGCAGTGGGGCAGCTAATCAGCCCCAGCATTTT. This encodes CASSGAANQPQHF.

The V gene is TRBV2, the J gene TRBJ2-1; 7 bases are a match to TRBD2. CDR3 length equals 15 residues. V shed 6 bases and J 2 bases; nucleotides not matched to a gene: 7. Germline values: CDR1 SNHLY, CDR2 FYNNEI. The CDR3 loop reads CASSNVGLPYNEQFF. In DNA, the CDR3 is TGTGCCAGCAGCAACGTGGGACTACCCTACAATGAGCAGTTCTTC.

The chain joins TRBV5-4 to TRBJ2-2, with 8 bases aligning to TRBD2. Looked up from germline, CDR1 is SGHNT and CDR2 is YYREEE (reference sequence). The CDR3 has 15 residues. Trimming cost V 0 bases and J 5 bases; bases outside gene matches: 3. The CDR3 here is CASSLAGGRTGELFF. The CDR3 coding sequence is TGTGCCAGCAGCTTGGCGGGAGGGAGGACCGGGGAGCTGTTTTTT.

The gene calls are TRBV19 and TRBJ2-5; the match to TRBD2 covers 14 bases. This CDR3 region has 15 residues. V lost 6 bases, J lost 5 bases, and 5 bases stayed unmatched. Per germline, CDR1 LNHDA and CDR2 SQIVND (reference sequence). The CDR3: CASRTGTSGSETQYF. CDR3 coding DNA: TGTGCCAGTAGGACCGGGACTAGCGGGAGTGAGACCCAGTACTTC.

This chain joins TRBV21-1 and TRBJ1-2. TRBV21-1 is deemed a pseudogene. This CDR3 spans 15 amino acids. CDR3 sequence reads: CASSNRPASNYGYTF. CDR3 nucleotides: TGTGCCAGCAGCAACCGACCCGCCTCTAACTATGGCTACACCTTC.

The V and J genes are TRBV11-2 and TRBJ1-2; D gene uncertain. The CDR3 has 15 residues. In germline, CDR1 is SGHAT, CDR2 FQNNGV. Deletions cut 7 bases from V and 5 bases from J, with 20 bases between. This CDR3 reads CASKPEGSAGYGYTF. In DNA form, the CDR3 reads TGTGCCAGCAAACCAGAAGGGTCCGCTGGGTATGGCTACACCTTC.

The rearrangement uses TRBV5-6 and TRBJ1-1; D gene ambiguous. The CDR3 sequence is 15 residues long. V lost 0 bases, J lost 6 bases, and 15 bases lay in between. From germline, CDR1 is SGHDT and CDR2 YYEEEE. CDR3 DNA sequence: TGTGCCAGCAGCTTGGTGGCCGGGATAACGGCTGAAGCTTTCTTT. Its protein is CASSLVAGITAEAFF. Variable domain in full (rest from reference TRBV5-6 and TRBJ1-1): DAGVTQSPTHLIKTRGQQVTLRCSPKSGHDTVSWYQQALGQGPQFIFQYYEEEERQRGNFPDRFSGHQFPNYSSELNVNALLLGDSALYLCASSLVAGITAEAFFGQGTRLTVV.

CDR3 sequence: CASSLDLNQPQHF. Here the CDR3 DNA reads TGCGCCAGCAGCTTGGACCTTAATCAGCCCCAGCATTTT. The V gene is TRBV5-1, the J gene TRBJ1-5; D ambiguous. Germline V gene lookup returns CDR1 SGHRS and CDR2 YFSETQ. The V end was cut by 0 bases, the J end by 4 bases, with 5 bases between. The CDR3 runs to 13 residues.

This clone was recorded only once. This chain links TRBV5-1 with TRBJ1-2; the match to TRBD1 covers 10 bases. Germline V gene sequence: CDR1 SGHRS, CDR2 YFSETQ. CDR3 size: 14 residues. J was trimmed by 6 bases and V by 3 bases; bases with no gene match: 5. In DNA, the CDR3 is TGCGCCAGCAGCTACGGGACAGGGGAACATGGCTACACCTTC. Translating it yields CASSYGTGEHGYTF.

This chain links TRBV6-5 with TRBJ1-2; weak D call: TRBD1 (5 bases). The CDR3 sequence is 15 residues long. CDR1 is MNHEY, CDR2 SVGAGI, per germline. Trimming stripped 8 bases from V and 3 bases from J, with 19 bases between. This CDR3 is CASVSGTGEYYGYTF. CDR3 nucleotide sequence: TGTGCCAGCGTCTCCGGGACCGGGGAATACTATGGCTACACCTTC.

This clone was detected a few times. The V call is TRBV18, the J call TRBJ2-5; 7 positions agree with TRBD1. With 2 bases clipped from V and 0 bases from J, the junction kept 3 bases outside the gene matches. CDR3 length equals 15 residues. Germline CDR1 reads KGHSH; CDR2 reads LQKENI. CDR3 sequence: CASSPLTGYQETQYF. CDR3 nucleotide sequence: TGTGCCAGCTCACCATTGACAGGGTACCAAGAGACCCAGTACTTC. The full variable domain, completed using reference TRBV18 and TRBJ2-5, is NAGVMQNPRHLVRRRGQEARLRCSPMKGHSHVYWYRQLPEEGLKFMVYLQKENIIDESGMPKERFSAEFPKEGPSILRIQQVVRGDSAAYFCASSPLTGYQETQYFGPGTRLLVL.

The table lists this clone with a few counts. This chain connects TRBV7-8 to TRBJ2-5; TRBD2 matches at 13 bases. The CDR3 covers 16 residues. V trimming: 3 bases; J trimming: 1 base; junction bases outside the gene matches: 2. CDR1 is SGHVS and CDR2 is FQNEAQ in the germline V gene. For the CDR3, the DNA is TGTGCCAGCAGCTTGAGACTAGCGGGGGGCCAAGAGACCCAGTACTTC. Its translation is CASSLRLAGGQETQYF.

The V gene is TRBV4-3, the J gene TRBJ1-1, with D possibly TRBD1 on 5 matching bases. V was trimmed by 1 base and J by 10 bases, leaving 16 bases between them. Germline V gene sequence: CDR1 LGHNA, CDR2 YSLEER. This CDR3 has 14 residues. CDR3 sequence: CASSQGGEGRGAFF. The CDR3 region has the DNA TGCGCCAGCAGCCAAGGGGGAGAGGGGCGCGGAGCTTTCTTT.

This clone has only one observation. The chain combines TRBV5-4 with TRBJ2-7, with D perhaps TRBD2 (5 bases). Between the trimmed V and J ends, which lost 0 bases and 3 bases, there was a span of 10 bases. In germline, CDR1 is SGHNT, CDR2 YYREEE (reference sequence). CDR3 length equals 14 residues. The CDR3 sequence: CASSLDPGNYEQYF. CDR3 sequence (DNA): TGTGCCAGCAGCTTGGACCCGGGAAACTACGAGCAGTACTTC.

The chain employs TRBV7-9 and TRBJ1-1; 11 nucleotides match TRBD1. Unmatched junction bases numbered 5, after V lost 5 bases and J lost 6 bases. From germline, CDR1 is SEHNR and CDR2 FQNEAQ (reference sequence). The CDR3 loop spans 14 amino acids. CDR3 region: CASSRDRGSSEAFF. In DNA, the CDR3 is TGTGCCAGCAGCCGGGACAGGGGGTCTTCTGAAGCTTTCTTT.

The sample holds one count of this clone. The V gene is TRBV4-2, the J gene TRBJ1-2; no definite D call. The CDR3 has 15 residues. V lost 0 bases to trimming and J lost 0 bases, with 8 bases between them. Germline-derived CDR1 and CDR2 are LGHNA and YNFKEQ. DNA of the CDR3: TGTGCCAGCAGCCAAGATCCAGCTACTAACTATGGCTACACCTTC. This encodes CASSQDPATNYGYTF.

V gene TRBV7-2 combines with J gene TRBJ1-4, with a possible D match to TRBD1 (6 bases). V was pared by 3 bases and J by 5 bases, with 10 bases between. The CDR3 runs 14 residues. The germline V gene has CDR1 SGHTA and CDR2 FQGNSA. The CDR3 DNA reads as TGTGCCAGCAGCTTCGGGACACCAAATGAAAAACTGTTTTTT. This translates into CASSFGTPNEKLFF.

The V call is TRBV4-1, the J call TRBJ1-6; 7 positions match TRBD1. The CDR3 length is 15 residues. The J segment lost 3 bases and the V segment lost 1 base, leaving 0 bases of the junction unmatched. In germline, CDR1 is MGHRA, CDR2 YSYEKL. Here the CDR3 reads CASSQAGGYNSPLHF. Written as DNA, the CDR3 is TGCGCCAGCAGCCAAGCAGGGGGCTATAATTCACCCCTCCACTTT.

V gene TRBV24-1 combines with J gene TRBJ2-1, with 7 bases lining up with TRBD2. Per germline, CDR1 KGHDR and CDR2 SFDVKD. V shed 3 bases and J 1 base; nucleotides not matched to a gene: 2. The CDR3 totals 15 residues. CDR3 sequence reads: CATSDLAESYNEQFF. The CDR3 DNA reads as TGTGCCACCAGTGATCTAGCGGAGTCCTACAATGAGCAGTTCTTC.

V and J are TRBV5-1 and TRBJ2-2; the D is unclear. The germline V gene encodes CDR1 SGHRS and CDR2 YFSETQ. The CDR3 contains 12 residues. Trimming took 0 bases from V and 7 from J, leaving 4 bases between them. Here the CDR3 DNA reads TGCGCCAGCAGCTTGGAAGTCGGGGAGCTGTTTTTT. Its protein is CASSLEVGELFF.

This clone has at least ten counts. The V gene is TRBV6-5, the J gene TRBJ1-2; 9 positions match TRBD1. Germline V gene data show CDR1 as MNHEY and CDR2 as SVGAGI. The CDR3 is 13 amino acids. V shed 6 bases and J 8 bases; nucleotides not matched to a gene: 7. CDR3 in amino acids: CASSQTGGGGYTF. In DNA, the CDR3 is TGTGCCAGCAGCCAAACAGGGGGCGGCGGCTACACCTTC.

V and J are TRBV30 and TRBJ2-7, with TRBD2 identical over 15 bases. V dropped 6 bases and J dropped 6; count of bases not matched to a gene: 15. This CDR3 is built from 17 residues. Per the germline V gene, CDR1 is GTSNPN and CDR2 is SVGIG (reference sequence). Here the CDR3 reads CACYKPGLAGGLTEQYF. In nucleotides, the CDR3 is TGTGCCTGTTATAAACCGGGACTAGCGGGAGGTTTAACCGAGCAGTACTTC.

The CDR3 region has the DNA TGTGCCAGCAGCCAAGTTACCGGGACTACGAGCTACAATGAGCAGTTCTTC. Encoded protein: CASSQVTGTTSYNEQFF. The chain joins TRBV4-2 to TRBJ2-1, with 7 bases matching TRBD2. The CDR3 runs to 17 residues. Germline trimming cut 1 base from V and 3 bases from J; bases unmatched to any gene: 9. Germline-derived CDR1 and CDR2 are LGHNA and YNFKEQ.